This entry concerns a single T cell receptor beta chain. Its antigen is unidentified. A single record per CDR3 protein comes from TCRdb applying MiXCR to the reads. The sample consists of about 65,000 distinct CDR3 sequences, just under 50% of them appearing once. This CDR3 spans 15 amino acids. The germline V gene encodes CDR1 SGHRS and CDR2 YFSETQ. The V segment lost 3 bases and the J segment 4 bases; nucleotides outside the gene matches: 5. These data belong to a study of type 1 regulatory T cells. Across the study: T-allo10 is an in vitro-generated, Tr1-enriched CD4 T cell product specific for alloantigen. Points from the study as a whole: Compared with non-Tr1 cells, Tr1 cells showed a narrower TCR repertoire.

This sequence joins TRBV5-1 and TRBJ2-1; the match to TRBD2 covers 9 bases. Sample: cultured non-Tr1 T cells, either the whole culture or a sorted T cell fraction (not recorded which). The receptor comes from a human donor in good health. This CDR3 reads CASSSSSGDYNEQFF. The CDR3 DNA sequence: TGCGCCAGCAGCTCTTCTAGCGGGGATTACAATGAGCAGTTCTTC.